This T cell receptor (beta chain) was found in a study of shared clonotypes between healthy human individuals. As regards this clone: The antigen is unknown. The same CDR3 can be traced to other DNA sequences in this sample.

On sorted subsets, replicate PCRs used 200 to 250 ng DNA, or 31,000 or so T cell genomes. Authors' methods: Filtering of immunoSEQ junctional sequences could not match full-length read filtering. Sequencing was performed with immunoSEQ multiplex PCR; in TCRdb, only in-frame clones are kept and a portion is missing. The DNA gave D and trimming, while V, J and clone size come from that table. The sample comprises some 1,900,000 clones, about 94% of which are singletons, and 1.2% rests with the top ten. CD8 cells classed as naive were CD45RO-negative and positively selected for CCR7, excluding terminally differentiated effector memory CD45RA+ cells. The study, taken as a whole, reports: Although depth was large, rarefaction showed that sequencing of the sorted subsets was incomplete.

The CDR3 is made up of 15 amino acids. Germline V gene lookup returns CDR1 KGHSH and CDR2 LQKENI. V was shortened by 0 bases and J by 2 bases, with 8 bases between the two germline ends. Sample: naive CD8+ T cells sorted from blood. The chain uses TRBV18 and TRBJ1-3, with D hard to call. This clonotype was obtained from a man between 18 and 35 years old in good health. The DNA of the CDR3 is TGTGCCAGCTCACCACCAGGAGGGACTGGAAACACCATATATTTT. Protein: CASSPPGGTGNTIYF.